The 10 T cell receptor beta chains listed next were all sequenced from one sample in a study of blood T cells in healthy people across ages. Through a sample-barcoded 5' primer and a J-beta primer mix, a second PCR was run for roughly 7 to 12 cycles. TCRdb itself ran the 5' RACE reads through MiXCR, one entry per CDR3 protein. The sample includes some 780,000 distinct CDR3 sequences, roughly 50% seen only once; the top ten take roughly 26%. What was sequenced was blood. These receptors were taken from a man aged 40-49 years in good health.

The chain joins TRBV9 to TRBJ2-1, with 9 bases fitting TRBD2. With V trimmed by 1 base and J by 8 bases, 7 bases remained unmatched. CDR3 length equals 15 residues. Looked up from germline, CDR1 is SGDLS and CDR2 is YYNGEE. In DNA, the CDR3 is TGTGCCAGCAGCGTAATAGCGGGAGCAGGACATGAGCAGTTCTTC. This encodes CASSVIAGAGHEQFF. The full variable domain, with the rest looked up from reference TRBV9 and TRBJ2-1, is DSGVTQTPKHLITATGQRVTLRCSPRSGDLSVYWYQQSLDQGLQFLIQYYNGEERAKGNILERFSAQQFPDLHSELNLSSLELGDSALYFCASSVIAGAGHEQFFGPGTRLTVL.

This chain connects TRBV20-1 to TRBJ2-1, with 10 bases aligning to TRBD2. With V trimmed by 5 bases and J by 7 bases, 8 bases remained unmatched. This CDR3 contains 14 residues. The germline gives CDR1 DFQATT, CDR2 SNEGSKA (reference sequence). The DNA of the CDR3 is TGCAGTGCTGTGGGGACTAGCGCGTTGAATGAGCAGTTCTTC. Protein product: CSAVGTSALNEQFF.

This clonotype was observed a handful of times. This chain connects TRBV12-3 or TRBV12-4 to TRBJ1-5; D is ambiguous. This CDR3 has 13 residues. Trimming took 5 bases from V and 6 from J, leaving 11 bases between them. This chain's CDR3 is CASSASSGQPQHF. In nucleotides, the CDR3 is TGTGCCAGCAGTGCCTCGTCGGGTCAGCCCCAGCATTTT.

This clonotype came up once. One end of the junction fails to match germline, which may point to a read error. The chain carries TRBV11-2 and TRBJ2-5; D is undetermined. Germline CDR1 is SGHAT and CDR2 is FQNNGV. The CDR3 totals 15 residues. In DNA, the CDR3 is TGTGCCATCAGCTTAACGGGCGGCGGCAAAGAGACCCAGTACTTC. Its protein is CAISLTGGGKETQYF.

The rearrangement uses TRBV5-1 and TRBJ1-2, with a possible D match to TRBD1 (5 bases). Germline V gene data show CDR1 as SGHRS and CDR2 as YFSETQ. The CDR3 contains 14 residues. V gave up 4 bases and J gave up 0 bases, with 10 bases separating them. CDR3 amino acids: CASSPGTTNYGYTF. The DNA for the CDR3 is TGCGCCAGCAGCCCCGGGACGACTAACTATGGCTACACCTTC.

The V gene is TRBV20-1, the J gene TRBJ2-1; possible D gene TRBD2, 5 bases. The V gene's germline CDR1 is DFQATT and CDR2 SNEGSKA (reference sequence). The CDR3 is 15 residues long. V shed 3 bases and J shed 10 bases, with 22 bases lying between them. The CDR3 loop reads CSARKGRAFPYEQFF. The CDR3 nucleotides are TGCAGTGCTAGGAAAGGGCGGGCCTTTCCCTACGAGCAGTTCTTC.

This clonotype was counted many times. The V and J genes are TRBV29-1 and TRBJ1-2, with D possibly matching TRBD1 (5 bases). V was trimmed by 5 bases and J by 4 bases, leaving 20 bases between them. This CDR3 is built from 15 residues. Germline V gene sequence: CDR1 SQVTM, CDR2 ANQGSEA. CDR3 sequence: CSVQNLRESLYGYTF. The CDR3, as DNA: TGCAGCGTTCAAAACCTCAGGGAGTCCCTCTATGGCTACACCTTC.

V usage is TRBV5-5 and J usage is TRBJ2-4; 7 bases are shared with TRBD2. The DNA end favors TRBJ2-7, so the J call may be wrong. CDR3 length equals 15 residues. CDR1 and CDR2 from the germline V gene are SGHKS and YYEKEE (reference sequence). This chain's CDR3 is CASSLRLRGGDEQYF. CDR3 in DNA: TGTGCCAGCAGCTTGCGCCTTAGGGGAGGGGACGAGCAGTACTTC.

V gene TRBV6-2 or TRBV6-3 combines with J gene TRBJ1-5; no firm D call. This CDR3 comprises 13 residues. V was clipped by 7 bases and J by 1 base, with 8 bases between them. Germline values: CDR1 MNHEY, CDR2 SVGEGT. The CDR3 coding sequence is TGTGCCAGCAACTTGGGGAGCAATCAGCCCCAGCATTTT. Protein sequence: CASNLGSNQPQHF.

This clonotype was seen a handful of times. The chain has TRBV24-1 and TRBJ1-1, with TRBD1 matching 9 bases. After removal of 7 bases from V and 4 bases from J, the junction contained 12 bases not matched to a gene. Germline assignment: CDR1 KGHDR and CDR2 SFDVKD. This CDR3 region has 16 residues. This chain's CDR3 is CATSKRTGDLVTEAFF. In nucleotides, the CDR3 is TGTGCCACCAGCAAAAGGACAGGGGACTTAGTCACTGAAGCTTTCTTT.